One and the same sample provided the 25 T cell receptor beta chains below, sequenced in a study of T cell repertoires in cytomegalovirus infection. TCRdb called the reads again in MiXCR, with one record for every CDR3 protein. The sample records more than 200,000 distinct CDR3 sequences, less than 9.5% being singletons. The specimen sequenced was PBMCs. The receptors originated from a human donor in good health (CMV status not recorded). Some clones in this sample may be carry-over from other donors' samples.

The rearrangement joins TRBV27 to TRBJ1-1; D is unclear. Germline CDR1 reads MNHEY; CDR2 reads SMNVEV (reference sequence). This CDR3 is built from 12 residues. The germline V and J ends were trimmed by 5 bases and 8 bases, with 12 bases remaining between them. The CDR3 DNA follows: TGTGCCAGCAGTAACCCTCAACGGGAAGCTTTCTTT. Its translation is CASSNPQREAFF.

This clonotype was found many times. The V gene is TRBV7-2, the J gene TRBJ1-3, with 7 bases matching TRBD1. V lost 5 bases, J lost 4 bases, and 5 bases stayed unmatched. CDR1 and CDR2 from the germline V gene are SGHTA and FQGNSA. The CDR3 totals 14 residues. The CDR3 coding sequence is TGTGCCAGCAGCCTACAGGGGCAGGGAAACACCATATATTTT. Translating it yields CASSLQGQGNTIYF.

The J gene is TRBJ1-1, the V gene TRBV29-1; 7 bases agree with TRBD1. Germline V gives CDR1 SQVTM, CDR2 ANQGSEA. The CDR3 is 13 amino acids. The V and J ends lost 3 bases and 5 bases, in that order; junction bases with no gene match: 6. In DNA form, the CDR3 reads TGCAGCGTTGACGGCTCAGGGGGGACTGAAGCTTTCTTT. Its translation is CSVDGSGGTEAFF.

Ten or more counts support this clonotype. The V and J genes are TRBV7-6 and TRBJ1-1, with D perhaps matching TRBD1 (6 bases). Germline V gene sequence: CDR1 SGHVS, CDR2 FNYEAQ. The CDR3 totals 15 residues. With 6 bases removed from V and 6 bases from J, the gap between germline ends came to 20 bases. The CDR3 reads CASSPLGQTTSEAFF. The CDR3 DNA follows: TGTGCCAGCAGTCCCCTAGGACAGACAACATCTGAAGCTTTCTTT.

The chain uses TRBV7-2 and TRBJ1-1; 10 bases are a match to TRBD1. Germline V gene sequence: CDR1 SGHTA, CDR2 FQGNSA. With 4 bases clipped from V and 4 bases from J, the junction kept 3 bases outside the gene matches. The CDR3 is made up of 14 amino acids. CDR3 residues: CASSSGQGSTEAFF. For the CDR3, the DNA is TGTGCCAGCAGCTCGGGACAGGGGAGCACTGAAGCTTTCTTT.

This clonotype was observed a few times. The rearrangement uses TRBV20-1 and TRBJ2-2; the match to TRBD2 covers 8 bases. Germline CDR1 DFQATT, CDR2 SNEGSKA (reference sequence). There are 16 residues in the CDR3. V gave up 5 bases and J gave up 4 bases; unmatched junction bases: 12. CDR3 DNA: TGCAGTGCTTTTCGTACTCGGGCGGGGGGCACCGGGGAGCTGTTTTTT. Amino acid sequence: CSAFRTRAGGTGELFF.

The table lists this clonotype with a few counts. The CDR3 here is CSVSGRDDEQYF. The CDR3 nucleotides read TGCAGTGTTAGCGGCAGGGATGACGAGCAGTACTTC. The rearrangement joins TRBV20-1 to TRBJ2-7; maybe TRBD2 (6 bases). Germline CDR1 reads DFQATT; CDR2 reads SNEGSKA (reference sequence). The CDR3 extends over 12 amino acids. Trimming pared 7 bases from V and 5 bases from J, leaving 15 bases between.

This clonotype was counted many times. The rearrangement uses TRBV7-2 and TRBJ2-1; 12 bases agree with TRBD2. The length of the CDR3 is 15 residues. CDR1 and CDR2 from the germline V gene are SGHTA and FQGNSA. The trim removed 4 bases at V and 10 bases at J, leaving 8 bases unmatched. The CDR3 region has the DNA TGTGCCAGCAGCTCTCGACTAGCGGGAGAAAGGGAGCAGTTCTTC. The encoded protein is CASSSRLAGEREQFF.

At least ten counts were recorded for this clonotype. The chain links TRBV7-2 to TRBJ1-1, with a weak D call TRBD1 (5 bases). Trimming pared 1 base from V and 5 bases from J, leaving 8 bases between. Germline V lookup: CDR1 SGHTA, CDR2 FQGNSA. The CDR3 totals 13 residues. The CDR3 reads CASSLEPGTEAFF. DNA for the CDR3: TGTGCCAGCAGCTTAGAACCAGGGACTGAAGCTTTCTTT.

The genes are TRBV29-1 and TRBJ2-7, with TRBD1 as a possible D gene (7 bases). V lost 6 bases, J lost 0 bases, and 24 bases lay in between. CDR1 and CDR2 (germline): SQVTM, ANQGSEA. This CDR3 is built from 17 residues. Written as DNA, the CDR3 is TGCAGCGTCCCCGGGGGACAGTTTGGGACACCCTCCTACGAGCAGTACTTC. It translates to CSVPGGQFGTPSYEQYF.

CDR3 in amino acids: CASSYSMAGVGDTQYF. DNA of the CDR3: TGTGCCAGCAGTTACTCGATGGCGGGAGTTGGAGATACGCAGTATTTT. The V gene is TRBV6-5, the J gene TRBJ2-3; TRBD2 matches 7 bases. Germline trimming cut 0 bases from V and 5 bases from J; bases unmatched to any gene: 8. CDR1 and CDR2 (germline): MNHEY, SVGAGI. The CDR3 loop spans 16 amino acids.

V is TRBV5-1 and J is TRBJ1-1, with no clear D. The CDR3 extends over 13 amino acids. Germline CDR1 is SGHRS and CDR2 is YFSETQ. The ends were cut back, 2 bases at V and 1 base at J, with 6 bases in the middle. The DNA for the CDR3 is TGCGCCAGCAGCTTACTGTCGAACACTGAAGCTTTCTTT. Amino acids: CASSLLSNTEAFF.

Concerning this clonotype itself: A single base separates this from a much larger clone, so it may be a read error. V usage is TRBV27 and J usage is TRBJ1-2; D is unclear. This CDR3 contains 12 residues. Germline CDR1 MNHEY, CDR2 SMNVEV (reference sequence). CDR3 amino acids: CANSSPSYGYTF. As DNA, the CDR3 is TGTGCCAACAGTTCTCCGAGCTATGGCTACACCTTC.

The sample holds many counts of this clonotype. In DNA form, the CDR3 reads TGTGCCAGCAGCTTATCCTTTAATGAAAAACTGTTTTTT. Translation gives CASSLSFNEKLFF. The genes are TRBV7-2 and TRBJ1-4; D remains unclear. CDR3 size: 13 residues. Trimming shortened V by 2 bases and J by 4 bases, and 5 bases separated the two germline ends. Germline CDR1 SGHTA, CDR2 FQGNSA. Variable domain in full (rest from reference TRBV7-2 and TRBJ1-4): GAGVSQSPSNKVTEKGKDVELRCDPISGHTALYWYRQSLGQGLEFLIYFQGNSAPDKSGLPSDRFSAERTGGSVSTLTIQRTQQEDSAVYLCASSLSFNEKLFFGSGTQLSVL.

This clonotype was seen many times. This chain joins TRBV7-2 and TRBJ2-1; 8 nucleotides match TRBD2. There are 14 residues in the CDR3. V shed 5 bases, J shed 6 bases, and the junction held 6 bases outside the gene matches. CDR1 is SGHTA, CDR2 FQGNSA, per germline. The CDR3 protein is CASSLILAANEQFF. The DNA of the CDR3 is TGTGCCAGCAGCCTTATACTAGCGGCCAATGAGCAGTTCTTC.

This clonotype was observed many times. V usage is TRBV9 and J usage is TRBJ2-7; the D gene is possibly TRBD2 (6 bases). V lost 0 bases to trimming and J lost 3 bases, with 13 bases between them. The germline V gene encodes CDR1 SGDLS and CDR2 YYNGEE. The CDR3 has 15 amino acids. The DNA of the CDR3 is TGTGCCAGCAGCGTAGGACTAGGACGATACTACGAGCAGTACTTC. Residues: CASSVGLGRYYEQYF. The whole variable domain, filled in from reference TRBV9 and TRBJ2-7, reads DSGVTQTPKHLITATGQRVTLRCSPRSGDLSVYWYQQSLDQGLQFLIQYYNGEERAKGNILERFSAQQFPDLHSELNLSSLELGDSALYFCASSVGLGRYYEQYFGPGTRLTVT.

This clonotype was counted ten times or more. The chain has TRBV7-2 and TRBJ1-4, with D unclear. Germline values: CDR1 SGHTA, CDR2 FQGNSA. The CDR3 contains 16 residues. V dropped 5 bases and J dropped 3 bases, with 16 bases sitting between them. The CDR3 is CASSPLLGRPNEKLFF. The CDR3 nucleotides are TGTGCCAGCAGCCCCCTTTTAGGGAGACCTAATGAAAAACTGTTTTTT.

This clonotype was observed at least ten times. V gene TRBV11-2 combines with J gene TRBJ2-1, with D possibly being TRBD1 (5 bases). The CDR3 consists of 15 residues. Trimming stripped 4 bases from V and 7 bases from J, with 17 bases between. In germline, CDR1 is SGHAT, CDR2 FQNNGV. The CDR3 loop is CASSSLGVKGNEQFF. CDR3 DNA: TGTGCCAGCAGCTCGCTAGGGGTTAAGGGGAATGAGCAGTTCTTC.

This clonotype appeared many times. The chain employs TRBV12-3 or TRBV12-4 and TRBJ1-1; the D gene is possibly TRBD1 (6 bases). This CDR3 contains 14 residues. Trimming took off 3 bases at V and 1 base at J, with 9 bases between the two ends. The chain's CDR3 is CASSFSGQNTEAFF. The CDR3 DNA reads TGTGCCAGCAGTTTCTCGGGACAGAACACTGAAGCTTTCTTT.

This clonotype occurred many times. V gene TRBV7-2 combines with J gene TRBJ1-5; D is possibly TRBD1 (6 bases). This CDR3 region has 15 residues. CDR1 and CDR2 (germline): SGHTA, FQGNSA. Trimming took 5 bases from V and 5 from J, leaving 16 bases between them. The CDR3 coding sequence is TGTGCCAGCAGCCTTGGACAGTCATCCCATCAGCCCCAGCATTTT. It codes for CASSLGQSSHQPQHF.

The chain joins TRBV20-1 to TRBJ1-6; D is undetermined. Germline V gene lookup returns CDR1 DFQATT and CDR2 SNEGSKA (reference sequence). CDR3 length equals 9 residues. Trimming took 7 bases from V and 8 from J, leaving 3 bases between them. CDR3: CSVDSPLHF. The CDR3 DNA follows: TGCAGTGTGGATTCACCCCTCCACTTT.

This clonotype turned up a few times. This chain uses TRBV19 with TRBJ1-5; 8 bases match TRBD1. V gave up 7 bases and J gave up 0 bases; unmatched junction bases: 11. Germline V gene sequence: CDR1 LNHDA, CDR2 SQIVND (reference sequence). The CDR3 consists of 17 residues. CDR3 amino acids: CASIAGGASGSNQPQHF. The DNA of the CDR3 is TGTGCCAGTATCGCAGGGGGCGCCTCGGGTAGCAATCAGCCCCAGCATTTT.

The CDR3 DNA reads TGTGCCAGCAGTTACGGGGAGGGAGGGAGGGCCGGGGAGCTGTTTTTT. It encodes CASSYGEGGRAGELFF. The gene calls are TRBV6-5 and TRBJ2-2, with TRBD2 identical over 7 bases. Germline V gives CDR1 MNHEY, CDR2 SVGAGI. The junction had 9 bases not matched to a gene; V was cut back by 2 bases and J by 6 bases. This CDR3 has 16 residues.

This clonotype was seen many times. CDR3 nucleotides: TGTGCCAGCAGTTACGGGACAGGGAGGGAAAAACTGTTTTTT. Translation: CASSYGTGREKLFF. This rearrangement joins TRBV7-2 to TRBJ1-4; TRBD1 agrees at 9 bases. The J segment lost 8 bases and the V segment lost 6 bases, leaving 7 bases of the junction unmatched. Germline CDR1 and CDR2: SGHTA and FQGNSA. This CDR3 has 14 residues.

This clonotype was found many times. The chain couples TRBV7-8 to TRBJ1-5, with 9 positions matching TRBD1. J lost 6 bases, V lost 0 bases, and 6 bases had no gene match. Germline V gene data show CDR1 as SGHVS and CDR2 as FQNEAQ. The CDR3 has 16 residues. CDR3 loop: CASSLALGQGLQPQHF. The CDR3 bases are TGTGCCAGCAGCTTAGCGCTCGGACAGGGGCTTCAGCCCCAGCATTTT.